These 9 T cell receptor beta chains share one sample of origin, sequenced in a study of cytomegalovirus exposure and HLA in healthy donors. The PCR had 60 Vbeta and 13 Jbeta primers. The table came from immunoSEQ multiplex PCR; TCRdb's copy has only in-frame clones and leaves some out. Counted here are some 120,000 clones, about 80% occurring once; the ten biggest clones make up approximately 3.9%. Material for sequencing was PBMCs. The source of these receptors is a middle-aged man in good health and CMV-seronegative.

This clone was counted a few times. The rearrangement uses TRBV19 and TRBJ1-6; weak D call: TRBD1 (5 bases). Germline V gene data show CDR1 as LNHDA and CDR2 as SQIVND (reference sequence). This CDR3 spans 13 amino acids. V lost 9 bases to trimming and J lost 7 bases, with 13 bases between them. CDR3 nucleotides: TGTGCCAGCCGGGCGGGGGTAAATTCACCCCTCCACTTT. This sequence encodes CASRAGVNSPLHF.

The genes are TRBV7-9 and TRBJ2-5; a weak D match, TRBD2 (5 bases). Germline CDR1 and CDR2: SEHNR and FQNEAQ (reference sequence). This CDR3 spans 15 amino acids. V was shortened by 0 bases and J by 1 base, with 9 bases between the two germline ends. CDR3 sequence (DNA): TGTGCCAGCAGCTTAGCGGCGGGCGTCCAAGAGACCCAGTACTTC. Its protein is CASSLAAGVQETQYF.

The V call is TRBV7-2, the J call TRBJ2-3; 7 bases line up with TRBD1. Per germline, CDR1 SGHTA and CDR2 FQGNSA. The V and J ends lost 6 bases and 5 bases, in that order; junction bases with no gene match: 8. The CDR3 covers 14 residues. The CDR3 loop reads CASRSDREGDTQYF. The CDR3 coding sequence is TGTGCCAGCAGGTCCGACAGGGAAGGAGATACGCAGTATTTT. Looking up the rest from reference TRBV7-2 and TRBJ2-3 gives the full variable domain: GAGVSQSPSNKVTEKGKDVELRCDPISGHTALYWYRQSLGQGLEFLIYFQGNSAPDKSGLPSDRFSAERTGGSVSTLTIQRTQQEDSAVYLCASRSDREGDTQYFGPGTRLTVL.

This clone was counted between two and nine times. This chain links TRBV6-6 with TRBJ1-6, with TRBD1 identical over 10 bases. The length of the CDR3 is 14 residues. V lost 6 bases to trimming and J lost 10 bases; unmatched junction nucleotides: 6. Germline CDR1 MNHNY, CDR2 SVGAGI (reference sequence). The CDR3 here is CASRPGQGISPLHF. CDR3 in DNA: TGTGCCAGCAGGCCGGGACAGGGGATCTCACCCCTCCACTTT.

J is TRBJ2-5 and V is TRBV11-1; possibly TRBD1 for D (6 bases). CDR1 and CDR2 (germline): SGHAT, FQDESV (reference sequence). Trimming left V 0 bases short and J 5 bases short, with 16 bases between. The CDR3 covers 16 residues. This chain's CDR3 is CASSLARTAREETQYF. DNA for the CDR3: TGTGCCAGCAGCTTAGCCAGGACAGCTAGGGAGGAGACCCAGTACTTC.

V is TRBV19 and J is TRBJ1-2; 7 bases fit TRBD1. After removal of 5 bases from V and 7 bases from J, the junction contained 13 bases not matched to a gene. This CDR3 is built from 15 residues. Germline lookup yields CDR1 LNHDA and CDR2 SQIVND (reference sequence). The CDR3 DNA follows: TGTGCCAGTAGTCCCGGGGCCAGGGGGAATGTTGGCTACACCTTC. It specifies CASSPGARGNVGYTF.

This CDR3 reads CASSVRVNQPQHF. CDR3 sequence (DNA): TGTGCCAGCAGCGTTCGGGTCAATCAGCCCCAGCATTTT. J is TRBJ1-5 and V is TRBV7-2; D is uncertain. Trimming shortened V by 5 bases and J by 3 bases, and 8 bases separated the two germline ends. The CDR3 spans 13 residues. Looked up from germline, CDR1 is SGHTA and CDR2 is FQGNSA.

The chain uses TRBV19 and TRBJ2-7, with TRBD2 matching over 8 bases. Trimming at V came to 5 bases and at J to 2 bases, leaving 8 bases not matched to a gene. Germline V gene data show CDR1 as LNHDA and CDR2 as SQIVND (reference sequence). This CDR3 is 15 amino acids long. CDR3 in DNA: TGTGCCAGTAGTGTGGGTAGCGGGGTCACCTACGAGCAGTACTTC. Translation gives CASSVGSGVTYEQYF.

This clone has only a few counts. The junction does not match germline at one end; this may be a read error. The rearrangement joins TRBV19 to TRBJ2-7, with D perhaps matching TRBD2 (5 bases). The CDR3 consists of 11 residues. CDR1 and CDR2 from the germline V gene are LNHDA and SQIVND (reference sequence). In nucleotides, the CDR3 is TGTGCCAGTAGTCCCCGAGGGCGGCGGGACTTC. This codes for CASSPRGRRDF.